This T cell receptor beta chain stems from a study of blood T cell repertoires in COVID-19. Turning to the study itself: The samples span acute and convalescent COVID-19 from the United States, Italy and Spain. PBMCs, B-cell-depleted T cells, or T cells were the source of the cDNA or gDNA that made up the material.

Clones were read by immunoSEQ multiplex PCR, and TCRdb kept only the in-frame ones, dropping some. The repertoire consists of around 120,000 clones, with 80% to 90% occurring once and the leading ten covering less than 2.5%. The source material was peripheral blood. This clonotype was sampled from a human donor in a cohort sampled during active COVID-19.

CDR3 sequence reads: CASSIDGGTNEKLFF. Here the CDR3 DNA reads TGTGCCAGTAGTATCGACGGGGGAACTAATGAAAAACTGTTTTTT. The gene calls are TRBV19 and TRBJ1-4, with D possibly being TRBD1 (5 bases). Germline V gene lookup returns CDR1 LNHDA and CDR2 SQIVND (reference sequence). The CDR3 is made up of 15 amino acids. Deletions cut 3 bases from V and 1 base from J, with 9 bases between.